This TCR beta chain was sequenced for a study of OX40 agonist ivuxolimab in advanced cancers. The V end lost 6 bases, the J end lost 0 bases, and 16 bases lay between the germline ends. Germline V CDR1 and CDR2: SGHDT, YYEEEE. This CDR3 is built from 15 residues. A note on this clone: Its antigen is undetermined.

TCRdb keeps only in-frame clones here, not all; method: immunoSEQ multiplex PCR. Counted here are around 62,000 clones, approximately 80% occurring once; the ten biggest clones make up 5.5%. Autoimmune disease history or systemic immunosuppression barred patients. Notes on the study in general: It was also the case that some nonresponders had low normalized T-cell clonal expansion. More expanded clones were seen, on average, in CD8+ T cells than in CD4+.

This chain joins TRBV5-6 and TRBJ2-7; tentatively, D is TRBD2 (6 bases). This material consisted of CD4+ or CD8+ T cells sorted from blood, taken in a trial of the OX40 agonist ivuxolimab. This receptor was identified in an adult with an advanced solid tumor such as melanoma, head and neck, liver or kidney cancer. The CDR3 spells CASMTYGGSSYEQYV. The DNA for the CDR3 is TGTGCCAGCATGACCTACGGGGGATCCTCCTACGAGCAGTACGTC.